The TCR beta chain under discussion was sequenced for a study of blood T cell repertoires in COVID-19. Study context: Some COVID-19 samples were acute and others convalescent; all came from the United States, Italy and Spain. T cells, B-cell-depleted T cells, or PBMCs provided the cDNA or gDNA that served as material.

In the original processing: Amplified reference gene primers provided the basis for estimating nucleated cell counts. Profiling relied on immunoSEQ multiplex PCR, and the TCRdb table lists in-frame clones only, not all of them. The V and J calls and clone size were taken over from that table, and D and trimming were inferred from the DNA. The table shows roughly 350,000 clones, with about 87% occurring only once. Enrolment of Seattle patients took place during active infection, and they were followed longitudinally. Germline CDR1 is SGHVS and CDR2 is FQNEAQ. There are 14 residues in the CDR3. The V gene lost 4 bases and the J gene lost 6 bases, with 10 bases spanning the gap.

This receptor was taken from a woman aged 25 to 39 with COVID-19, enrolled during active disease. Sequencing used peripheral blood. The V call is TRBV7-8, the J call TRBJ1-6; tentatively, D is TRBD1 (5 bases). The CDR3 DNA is TGTGCCAGCAGCTCGGGACTGCCTAATTCACCCCTCCACTTT. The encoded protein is CASSSGLPNSPLHF. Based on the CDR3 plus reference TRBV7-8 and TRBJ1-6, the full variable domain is GAGVSQSPRYKVAKRGQDVALRCDPISGHVSLFWYQQALGQGPEFLTYFQNEAQLDKSGLPSDRFFAERPEGSVSTLKIQRTQQEDSAVYLCASSSGLPNSPLHFGNGTRLTVT.